These 8 T cell receptor beta chains came from one sample sequenced in a study of blood T cell repertoires in COVID-19. Profiling relied on immunoSEQ multiplex PCR, and the TCRdb table lists in-frame clones only, not all of them. The sample includes 120,000 or so clones, under 80% of them seen just once. The sequenced sample was peripheral blood. These receptor sequences come from a man in his 70s with acute or convalescent COVID-19.

The chain employs TRBV7-9 and TRBJ2-1; 11 bases are shared with TRBD1. Trimming took 1 base from V and 6 from J; bases not matched to a gene: 8. The CDR3 spans 17 residues. In germline, CDR1 is SEHNR, CDR2 FQNEAQ (reference sequence). The CDR3 nucleotides are TGTGCCAGCAGCTTAGTCGCGGGACAGGGGGACCCCAATGAGCAGTTCTTC. Its translation: CASSLVAGQGDPNEQFF.

The chain couples TRBV5-6 to TRBJ2-7, with 7 bases matching TRBD1. The CDR3 length is 16 residues. The V gene's germline CDR1 is SGHDT and CDR2 YYEEEE. Unmatched junction bases numbered 6, after V lost 0 bases and J lost 0 bases. CDR3 DNA sequence: TGTGCCAGCAGCTTGGTAGGGGGCCCTCACTCCTACGAGCAGTACTTC. Translation gives CASSLVGGPHSYEQYF. The full variable domain, with the rest looked up from reference TRBV5-6 and TRBJ2-7, is DAGVTQSPTHLIKTRGQQVTLRCSPKSGHDTVSWYQQALGQGPQFIFQYYEEEERQRGNFPDRFSGHQFPNYSSELNVNALLLGDSALYLCASSLVGGPHSYEQYFGPGTRLTVT.

The rearrangement links TRBV19 to TRBJ1-2; D might be TRBD1 (5 bases). This CDR3 has 15 residues. V was shortened by 5 bases and J by 2 bases, with 15 bases between the two germline ends. Germline V gene data show CDR1 as LNHDA and CDR2 as SQIVND (reference sequence). CDR3 sequence reads: CASSGHPGLNYGYTF. CDR3 coding DNA: TGTGCCAGTAGTGGTCACCCGGGACTGAACTATGGCTACACCTTC.

The sample holds a few counts of this clone. J is TRBJ2-7 and V is TRBV6-5; D possibly corresponds to TRBD1 (5 bases). CDR1 and CDR2 from the germline V gene are MNHEY and SVGAGI. The V gene lost 6 bases and the J gene lost 7 bases, with 10 bases spanning the gap. This CDR3 has 11 amino acids. The CDR3 DNA is TGTGCCAGCAGCACAGGTCTTGAGCAGTACTTC. Translating gives CASSTGLEQYF.

The chain is built from TRBV7-2 and TRBJ1-1; 8 positions agree with TRBD1. Germline assignment: CDR1 SGHTA and CDR2 FQGNSA. V lost 5 bases to trimming and J lost 3 bases; unmatched junction nucleotides: 5. This CDR3 comprises 14 residues. The CDR3 reads CASSKGQAYTEAFF. Here the CDR3 DNA reads TGTGCCAGCAGCAAGGGACAGGCTTACACTGAAGCTTTCTTT.

The chain is built from TRBV5-4 and TRBJ2-2; perhaps TRBD1 as D (6 bases). Per the germline V gene, CDR1 is SGHNT and CDR2 is YYREEE (reference sequence). The CDR3 extends over 16 amino acids. V lost 3 bases and J lost 1, with 13 bases in between. CDR3 coding DNA: TGTGCCAGCAGCTCGATAACACAGGGGAACACCGGGGAGCTGTTTTTT. Translated: CASSSITQGNTGELFF.

The V call is TRBV3-1 (or the pseudogene TRBV3-2), the J call TRBJ2-3; D unresolved. Trimming took off 5 bases at V and 2 bases at J, with 5 bases between the two ends. Germline V CDR1 and CDR2: LGHDT, YNNKEL (reference sequence). This CDR3 has 12 amino acids. In DNA, the CDR3 is TGTGCCAGCAGCTTCCACACAGATACGCAGTATTTT. It translates to CASSFHTDTQYF.

The V and J genes are TRBV4-2 and TRBJ2-1; 7 bases are shared with TRBD2. The CDR3 extends over 17 amino acids. The V gene's germline CDR1 is LGHNA and CDR2 YNFKEQ. V was pared by 6 bases and J by 5 bases, with 16 bases of the junction left unmatched. The CDR3: CASSLNSGTTTHNEQFF. CDR3 coding DNA: TGTGCCAGCAGTTTAAATTCCGGGACTACCACGCACAATGAGCAGTTCTTC.